This T cell receptor (beta chain) was identified during a study of identical twins. Trimming shortened V by 4 bases and J by 5 bases, and 10 bases separated the two germline ends. The CDR3 consists of 13 residues. CDR1 is SGHRS, CDR2 YFSETQ, per germline. Turning to this clonotype: Antigen unknown.

Study conclusions and caveats: Invariant T cells like MAIT and iNKT could partly confound the zero-insertion analyses. Monozygotic twins shared more out-of-frame TCR alpha than recombination models predicted.

Healthy Caucasians supplied all donations. In TCRdb, the 5' RACE reads were re-called with MiXCR into one record per CDR3 protein. The sample has around 1.7 million distinct CDR3 sequences; more than 30% are singletons. The chain uses TRBV5-1 and TRBJ2-1; D is unresolved. Sequencing was carried out using cord blood. The clonotype comes from a newborn girl in good health. CDR3 sequence reads: CASSGNSNNEQFF. The CDR3 DNA sequence: TGCGCCAGCAGCGGAAACAGTAACAATGAGCAGTTCTTC.